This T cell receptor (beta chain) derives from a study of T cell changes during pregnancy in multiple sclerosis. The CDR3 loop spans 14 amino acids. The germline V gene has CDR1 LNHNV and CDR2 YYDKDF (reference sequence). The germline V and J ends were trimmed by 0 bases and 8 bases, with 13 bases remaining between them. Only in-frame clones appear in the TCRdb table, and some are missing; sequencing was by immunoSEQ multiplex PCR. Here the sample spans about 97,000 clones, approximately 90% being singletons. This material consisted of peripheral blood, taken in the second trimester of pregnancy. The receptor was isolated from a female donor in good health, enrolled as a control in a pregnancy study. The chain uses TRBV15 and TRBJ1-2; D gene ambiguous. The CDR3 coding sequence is TGTGCCACCAGCAGAGATAGGGTGCGGGTCGGCTACACCTTC. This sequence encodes CATSRDRVRVGYTF.